This TCR beta chain derives from a study of CD8+ T cells in alopecia areata. Overall study findings and caveats: Lesional scalp, notably in alopecia totalis/universalis, had clonality above that of normal scalp. Among the top 100, expanded CD8+ clones, as well as scalp clonality, were significantly decreased by tofacitinib. There were also resident alphabeta T cells of normal skin sequenced in scalp samples.

This sample's treatment: oral pan-JAK inhibitor, 5-10 mg twice daily. Collected material from alopecia areata patients comprised lesional scalp punch biopsies and peripheral blood. The CDR3 length is 12 residues. Germline V lookup: CDR1 SGHNT, CDR2 YYREEE (reference sequence). V dropped 0 bases and J dropped 6 bases, with 3 bases sitting between them. Reverse transcribed after extraction, RNA yielded cDNA as the sequencing template. Only in-frame clones appear in the TCRdb table, and some are missing; sequencing was by immunoSEQ multiplex PCR. This sample has some 150,000 clones, with roughly 86% found just once. About this clone: What it binds is not known.

The chain is built from TRBV5-4 and TRBJ2-2; D is ambiguous. Here the sequenced sample was CD8+ T cells sorted from blood, taken at week 4, from a patient treated with tofacitinib. The origin of this receptor is a human donor with alopecia areata. The CDR3 bases are TGTGCCAGCAGCTTGGTAGCCGGGGAGCTGTTTTTT. This codes for CASSLVAGELFF.